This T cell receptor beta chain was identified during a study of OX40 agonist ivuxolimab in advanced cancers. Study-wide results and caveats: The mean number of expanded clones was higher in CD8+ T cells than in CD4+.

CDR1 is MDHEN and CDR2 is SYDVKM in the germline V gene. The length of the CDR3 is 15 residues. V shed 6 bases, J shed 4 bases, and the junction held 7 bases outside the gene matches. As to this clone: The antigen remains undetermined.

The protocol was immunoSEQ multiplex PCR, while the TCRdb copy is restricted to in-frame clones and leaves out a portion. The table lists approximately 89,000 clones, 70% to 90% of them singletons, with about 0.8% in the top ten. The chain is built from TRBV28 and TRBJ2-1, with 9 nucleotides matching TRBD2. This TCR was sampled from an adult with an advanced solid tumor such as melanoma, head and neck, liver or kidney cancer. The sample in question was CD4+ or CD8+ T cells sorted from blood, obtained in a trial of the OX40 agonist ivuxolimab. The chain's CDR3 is CASSVASGVYNEQFF. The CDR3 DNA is TGTGCCAGCAGCGTCGCTAGCGGGGTATACAATGAGCAGTTCTTC.